The subject of this entry is one T cell receptor (beta chain). Its antigen is unknown. This record belongs to a study of blood T cells in healthy people across ages. The sample, about 10 milliliters of peripheral blood, was drawn from each donor. Isolating PBMCs gave at least 6 million of these cells per sample. The authors ran a second PCR of 7 to 11 cycles using a sample-barcoded 5' primer and a J-beta primer mix. TCRdb called the 5' RACE reads again in MiXCR, with one record for every CDR3 protein. The repertoire holds 700,000 to 1,000,000 distinct CDR3 sequences, with around 43% as singletons. Study-wide results and caveats: Long-lived donors carried more naive CD4+ cells and greater diversity than aged donors.

The sequence derives from a man between 60 and 75 years old in good health. Material for sequencing was blood.

The CDR3 DNA is TGCGCCAGCAGCCCCTATTTTGGGTACAATGAGCAGTTCTTC. Its translation: CASSPYFGYNEQFF. The chain is built from TRBV4-3 and TRBJ2-1; unclear D gene. V gave up 4 bases and J gave up 4 bases, with 11 bases separating them. The CDR3 runs to 14 residues. Germline V lookup: CDR1 LGHNA, CDR2 YSLEER.